This paragraph reports one T cell receptor (beta chain). It may be a read error: a sequence one base away is much more abundant. The entry originates in a study of blood T cells in healthy people across ages. The use of a sample-barcoded 5' primer and a J-beta primer mix characterized a second PCR of roughly 6 to 12 cycles. CDR3-containing paired-end reads numbered at least 3 million in each sample. TCRdb reprocessed the 5' RACE reads with MiXCR, giving one entry per CDR3 protein. Among some 1.7 million distinct CDR3 sequences listed, over 25% were seen once. The CDR3 has 13 amino acids. V dropped 7 bases and J dropped 13; count of bases not matched to a gene: 11. Germline V gene sequence: CDR1 SQVTM, CDR2 ANQGSEA.

Material for sequencing was blood. The source of this sequence is a woman aged 30 to 39 in good health. The chain links TRBV29-1 to TRBJ2-1; the match to TRBD2 covers 12 bases. CDR3 region: CSARLAGEETQFF. CDR3 nucleotide sequence: TGCAGCGCGCGACTAGCGGGAGAAGAGACCCAGTTCTTC.